The 5 T cell receptor beta chains listed next were all sequenced from one sample in a study of vaccination effects on CD4 cells after COVID-19. Clones were sequenced by immunoSEQ multiplex PCR, and TCRdb holds only the in-frame ones, with some missing. Among tens of thousands of clones listed, 55% to 85% were seen once. These receptors lack a known antigen. After expansion with viral peptide pools in the ViraFEST assay, antigen-specific CD4+ T cells were sequenced. Investigators separated out CD4+ T cells once around eleven days of culture had passed. Either the BNT162b2 or mRNA-1273 vaccine was given to participants in two doses. The sequences come from CD4+ T cells from PBMCs cultured with HCoV-229E spike peptides, collected after COVID-19 vaccination. The receptors were sampled from a human donor who received a COVID-19 vaccine.

This CDR3 is CASSFDRNTGELFF. CDR3 sequence (DNA): TGTGCCAGCAGCTTTGACAGAAACACCGGGGAGCTGTTTTTT. V and J are TRBV5-6 and TRBJ2-2, with D possibly matching TRBD1 (5 bases). V lost 2 bases, J lost 2 bases, and 7 bases lay in between. Germline CDR1 SGHDT, CDR2 YYEEEE. This CDR3 region has 14 residues.

This sequence joins TRBV12-3 or TRBV12-4 and TRBJ1-3, with D unclear. The CDR3 runs 13 residues. Deletions cut 4 bases from V and 0 bases from J, with 4 bases between. For the CDR3, the DNA is TGTGCCAGCAGTTATAGCTCTGGAAACACCATATATTTT. Amino acid sequence: CASSYSSGNTIYF.

The chain recombines TRBV6-5 with TRBJ1-2; TRBD1 agrees at 8 bases. The CDR3 sequence is 16 residues long. The germline V gene encodes CDR1 MNHEY and CDR2 SVGAGI. The ends lost 0 bases at V and 4 bases at J; junction bases unmatched: 7. The DNA for the CDR3 is TGTGCCAGCAGTTACTCAGGGACAGGACACAGCTATGGCTACACCTTC. It translates to CASSYSGTGHSYGYTF.

This sequence joins TRBV28 and TRBJ2-1; either TRBD1 or TRBD2 may fit D (5 bases each). Germline CDR1 MDHEN, CDR2 SYDVKM. The length of the CDR3 is 13 residues. Trimming shortened V by 2 bases and J by 8 bases, and 10 bases separated the two germline ends. CDR3 residues: CASSLAREHEQFF. The CDR3 nucleotides are TGTGCCAGCAGTTTAGCCAGGGAGCATGAGCAGTTCTTC.

The J gene is TRBJ1-2, the V gene TRBV9; D gene ambiguous. V was trimmed by 0 bases and J by 8 bases, leaving 11 bases between them. The germline V gene has CDR1 SGDLS and CDR2 YYNGEE. The CDR3 loop spans 13 amino acids. CDR3 amino acids: CASSVAFRGGYTF. Here the CDR3 DNA reads TGTGCCAGCAGCGTAGCTTTCCGGGGAGGCTACACCTTC.